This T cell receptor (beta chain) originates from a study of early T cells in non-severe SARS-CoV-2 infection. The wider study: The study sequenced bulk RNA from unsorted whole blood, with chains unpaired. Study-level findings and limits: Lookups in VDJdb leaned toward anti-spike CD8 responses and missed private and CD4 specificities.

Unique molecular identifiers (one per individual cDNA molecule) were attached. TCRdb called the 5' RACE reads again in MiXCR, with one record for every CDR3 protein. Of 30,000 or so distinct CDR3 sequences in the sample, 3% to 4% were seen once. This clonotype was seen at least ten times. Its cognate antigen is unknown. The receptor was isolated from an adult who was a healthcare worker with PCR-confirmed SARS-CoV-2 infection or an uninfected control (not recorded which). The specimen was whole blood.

CDR3 loop: CASSQDVTSGRAGETQYF. The CDR3 bases are TGCGCCAGCAGCCAAGATGTGACTAGCGGGAGGGCCGGAGAGACCCAGTACTTC. The chain has TRBV4-1 and TRBJ2-5; TRBD2 matches at 14 bases. V lost 0 bases, J lost 4 bases, and 7 bases stayed unmatched. The CDR3 is 18 residues long. Germline loops: CDR1 MGHRA, CDR2 YSYEKL.